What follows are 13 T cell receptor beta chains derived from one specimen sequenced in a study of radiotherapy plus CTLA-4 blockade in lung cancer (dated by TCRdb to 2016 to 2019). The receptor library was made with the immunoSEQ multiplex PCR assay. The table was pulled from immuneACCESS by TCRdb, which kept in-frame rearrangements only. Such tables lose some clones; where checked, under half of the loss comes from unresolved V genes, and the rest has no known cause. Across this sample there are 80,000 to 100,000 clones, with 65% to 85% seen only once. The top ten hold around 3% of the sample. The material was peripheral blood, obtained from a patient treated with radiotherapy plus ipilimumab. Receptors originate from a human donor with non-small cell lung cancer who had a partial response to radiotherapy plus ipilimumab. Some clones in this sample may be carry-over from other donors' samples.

CDR3 amino acids: CASSPWPSEVSTDTQYF. The CDR3 nucleotides read TGTGCCAGCTCACCATGGCCTAGCGAAGTGAGCACAGATACGCAGTATTTT. The J gene is TRBJ2-3, the V gene TRBV18; D perhaps matches TRBD2 (6 bases). V was trimmed by 2 bases and J by 0 bases, leaving 15 bases between them. CDR3 length equals 17 residues. Germline V gene data show CDR1 as KGHSH and CDR2 as LQKENI.

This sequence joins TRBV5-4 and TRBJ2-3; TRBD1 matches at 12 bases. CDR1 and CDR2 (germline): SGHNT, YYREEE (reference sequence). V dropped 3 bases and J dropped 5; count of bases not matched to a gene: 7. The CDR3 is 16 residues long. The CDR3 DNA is TGTGCCAGCAGCTATCCGGGACAGGGGGCTTTAGATACGCAGTATTTT. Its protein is CASSYPGQGALDTQYF.

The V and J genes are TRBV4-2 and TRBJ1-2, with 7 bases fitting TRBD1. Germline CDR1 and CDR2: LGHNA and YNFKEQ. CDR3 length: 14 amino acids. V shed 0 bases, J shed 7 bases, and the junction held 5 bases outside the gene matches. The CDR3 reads CASSQDEGAGGYTF. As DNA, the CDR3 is TGTGCCAGCAGCCAAGATGAGGGGGCTGGTGGCTACACCTTC.

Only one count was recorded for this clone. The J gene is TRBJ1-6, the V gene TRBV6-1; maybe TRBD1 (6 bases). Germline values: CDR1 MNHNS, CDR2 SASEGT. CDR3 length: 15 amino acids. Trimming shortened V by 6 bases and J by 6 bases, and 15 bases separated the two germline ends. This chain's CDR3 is CASSSTAGANSPLHF. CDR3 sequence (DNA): TGTGCCAGCAGCTCTACAGCAGGGGCTAATTCACCCCTCCACTTT.

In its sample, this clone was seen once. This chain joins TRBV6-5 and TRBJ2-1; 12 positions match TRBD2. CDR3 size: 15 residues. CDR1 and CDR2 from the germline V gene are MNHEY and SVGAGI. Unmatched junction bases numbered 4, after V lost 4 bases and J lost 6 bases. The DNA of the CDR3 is TGTGCCAGCAGTTGGGGACTAGCGGGCTCCAATGAGCAGTTCTTC. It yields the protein CASSWGLAGSNEQFF.

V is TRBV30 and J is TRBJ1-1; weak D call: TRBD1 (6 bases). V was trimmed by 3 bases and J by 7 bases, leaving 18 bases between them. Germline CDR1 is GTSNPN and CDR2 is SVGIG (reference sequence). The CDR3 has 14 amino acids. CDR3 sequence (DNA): TGTGCCTGGAGATTTAAAGCAGGGGTGAGTGAAGCTTTCTTT. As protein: CAWRFKAGVSEAFF.

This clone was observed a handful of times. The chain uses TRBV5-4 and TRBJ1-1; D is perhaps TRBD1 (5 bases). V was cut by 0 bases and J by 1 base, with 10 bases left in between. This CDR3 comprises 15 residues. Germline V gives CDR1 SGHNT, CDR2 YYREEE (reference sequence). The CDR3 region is CASSLGRGKNTEAFF. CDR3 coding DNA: TGTGCCAGCAGCTTGGGGAGGGGAAAGAACACTGAAGCTTTCTTT.

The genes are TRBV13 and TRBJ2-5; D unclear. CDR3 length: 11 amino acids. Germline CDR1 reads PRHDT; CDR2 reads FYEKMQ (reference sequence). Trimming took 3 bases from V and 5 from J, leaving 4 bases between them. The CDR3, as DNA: TGTGCCAGCAGCTTCCGGGAGACCCAGTACTTC. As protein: CASSFRETQYF. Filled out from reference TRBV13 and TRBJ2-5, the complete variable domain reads AAGVIQSPRHLIKEKRETATLKCYPIPRHDTVYWYQQGPGQDPQFLISFYEKMQSDKGSIPDRFSAQQFSDYHSELNMSSLELGDSALYFCASSFRETQYFGPGTRLLVL.

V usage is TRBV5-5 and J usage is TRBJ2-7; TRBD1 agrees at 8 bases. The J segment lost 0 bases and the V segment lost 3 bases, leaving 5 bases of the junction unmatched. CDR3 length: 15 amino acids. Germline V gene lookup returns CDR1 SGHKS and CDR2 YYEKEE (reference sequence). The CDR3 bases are TGTGCCAGCAGCTCCGGACAGGGCAGCTCCTACGAGCAGTACTTC. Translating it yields CASSSGQGSSYEQYF.

CDR3 protein: CASTPGTSGTNEQYF. The CDR3 coding sequence is TGTGCCAGCACCCCCGGGACTAGCGGGACGAACGAGCAGTACTTC. The chain couples TRBV28 to TRBJ2-7, with 13 bases that match TRBD2. With V trimmed by 7 bases and J by 5 bases, 8 bases remained unmatched. The CDR3 sequence is 15 residues long. Germline values: CDR1 MDHEN, CDR2 SYDVKM.

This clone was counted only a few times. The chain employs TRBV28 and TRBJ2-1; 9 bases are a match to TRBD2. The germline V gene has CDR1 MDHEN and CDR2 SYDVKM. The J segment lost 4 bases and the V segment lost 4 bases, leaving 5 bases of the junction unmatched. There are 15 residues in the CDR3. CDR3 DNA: TGTGCCAGCAGTTCACTAGCGGGCGAATACAATGAGCAGTTCTTC. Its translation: CASSSLAGEYNEQFF.

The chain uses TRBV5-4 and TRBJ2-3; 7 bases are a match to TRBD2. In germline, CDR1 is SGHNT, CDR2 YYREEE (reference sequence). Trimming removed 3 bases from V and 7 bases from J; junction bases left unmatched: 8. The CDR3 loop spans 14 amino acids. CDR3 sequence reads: CASSYGLDMNTQYF. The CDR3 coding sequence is TGTGCCAGCAGCTATGGACTAGATATGAATACGCAGTATTTT.

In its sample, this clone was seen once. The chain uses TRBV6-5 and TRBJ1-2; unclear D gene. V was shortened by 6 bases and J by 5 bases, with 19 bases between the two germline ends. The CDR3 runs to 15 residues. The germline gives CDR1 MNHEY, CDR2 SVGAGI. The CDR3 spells CASRARHPKEYGYTF. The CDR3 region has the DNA TGTGCCAGCAGAGCTCGACACCCAAAAGAGTATGGCTACACCTTC.